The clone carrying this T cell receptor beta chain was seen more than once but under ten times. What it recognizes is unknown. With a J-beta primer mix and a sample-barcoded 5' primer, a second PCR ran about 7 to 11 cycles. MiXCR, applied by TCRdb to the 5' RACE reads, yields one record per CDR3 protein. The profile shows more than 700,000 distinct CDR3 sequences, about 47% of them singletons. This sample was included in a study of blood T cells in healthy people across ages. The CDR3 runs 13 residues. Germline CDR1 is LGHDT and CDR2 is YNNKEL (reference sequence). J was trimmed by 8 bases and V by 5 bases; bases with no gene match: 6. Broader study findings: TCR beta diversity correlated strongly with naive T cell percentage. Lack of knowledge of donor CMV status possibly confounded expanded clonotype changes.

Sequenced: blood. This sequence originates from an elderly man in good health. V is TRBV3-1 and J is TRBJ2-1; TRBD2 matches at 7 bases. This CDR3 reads CASSGGSEDEQFF. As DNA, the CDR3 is TGTGCCAGCAGCGGCGGGAGTGAGGATGAGCAGTTCTTC.